Each of the 6 T cell receptor beta chains below was sequenced from the same sample in a study of T cell changes during pregnancy in multiple sclerosis. This table comes from immunoSEQ multiplex PCR, and its TCRdb copy is limited to in-frame clones, with some not included. The sample gives 45,000 to 55,000 clones, 80% to 95% of which show up once; 2% to 2.5% is in the top ten. The source material was peripheral blood, sampled in the third trimester of pregnancy. The receptor source for this set is a female donor with multiple sclerosis, enrolled in a pregnancy study.

V is TRBV29-1 and J is TRBJ2-1; 8 nucleotides line up with TRBD2. CDR3 length: 14 residues. V dropped 2 bases and J dropped 6; count of bases not matched to a gene: 6. Germline CDR1 is SQVTM and CDR2 is ANQGSEA. CDR3 DNA sequence: TGCAGCGTTGAACGGGAGGGAAGTCGCAATGAGCAGTTCTTC. This encodes CSVEREGSRNEQFF.

The J gene is TRBJ2-7, the V gene TRBV30; possible D gene TRBD1, 6 bases. The germline gives CDR1 GTSNPN, CDR2 SVGIG (reference sequence). The CDR3 totals 14 residues. Trimming took off 0 bases at V and 6 bases at J, with 15 bases between the two ends. This CDR3 is CAWSVLVGAGEQYF. The CDR3 region has the DNA TGTGCCTGGAGTGTACTGGTGGGGGCGGGCGAGCAGTACTTC.

The chain carries TRBV11-2 and TRBJ2-2, with TRBD1 matching 7 bases. The ends lost 5 bases at V and 1 base at J; junction bases unmatched: 4. This CDR3 comprises 15 residues. From germline, CDR1 is SGHAT and CDR2 FQNNGV. CDR3 nucleotides: TGTGCCAGCAGCCCCGGGACAGTGAACACCGGGGAGCTGTTTTTT. Its protein is CASSPGTVNTGELFF.

The chain links TRBV27 to TRBJ2-2, with D possibly TRBD1 on 5 matching bases. Germline V CDR1 and CDR2: MNHEY, SMNVEV (reference sequence). The V and J ends lost 2 bases and 6 bases respectively, with 7 bases between them. This CDR3 is built from 13 residues. In DNA, the CDR3 is TGTGCCAGCAGTTTACCCAGGGCCGGGGAGCTGTTTTTT. Protein sequence: CASSLPRAGELFF.

This rearrangement joins TRBV9 to TRBJ2-7; the match to TRBD2 covers 11 bases. The CDR3 length is 16 residues. V trimming: 0 bases; J trimming: 4 bases; junction bases outside the gene matches: 6. Per germline, CDR1 SGDLS and CDR2 YYNGEE. The CDR3 reads CASSVAGASGRYEQYF. The CDR3 region has the DNA TGTGCCAGCAGCGTAGCAGGAGCTAGCGGGAGGTACGAGCAGTACTTC.

This rearrangement joins TRBV5-1 to TRBJ2-5; 7 bases are a match to TRBD1. CDR3 size: 13 residues. Germline V gene sequence: CDR1 SGHRS, CDR2 YFSETQ. V lost 5 bases to trimming and J lost 1 base; unmatched junction nucleotides: 2. CDR3 sequence reads: CASRGQTQETQYF. In nucleotides, the CDR3 is TGCGCCAGCAGGGGACAGACCCAAGAGACCCAGTACTTC.